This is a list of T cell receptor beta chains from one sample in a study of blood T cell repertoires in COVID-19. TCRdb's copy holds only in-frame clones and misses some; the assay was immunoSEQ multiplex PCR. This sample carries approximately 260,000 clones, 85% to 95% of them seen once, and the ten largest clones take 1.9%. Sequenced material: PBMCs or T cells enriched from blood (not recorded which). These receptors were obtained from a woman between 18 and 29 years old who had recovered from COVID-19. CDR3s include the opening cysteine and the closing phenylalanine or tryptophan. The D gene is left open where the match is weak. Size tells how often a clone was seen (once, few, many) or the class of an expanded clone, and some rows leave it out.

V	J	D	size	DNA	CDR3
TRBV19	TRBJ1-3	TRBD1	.	TGTGCCAGTAGTACGACGGGACAGTCTTCTGGAAACACCATATATTTT	CASSTTGQSSGNTIYF
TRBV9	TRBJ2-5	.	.	TGTGCCAGCAGCGGCGTGGGCGTAGTTGGCCAAGAGACCCAGTACTTC	CASSGVGVVGQETQYF
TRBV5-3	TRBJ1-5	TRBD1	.	TGTGCCAGAAGCTCGACAGGGAGTAATCAGCCCCAGCATTTT	CARSSTGSNQPQHF
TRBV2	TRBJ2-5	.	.	TGTGCCAGCCGCCTACAGACTTCAGGAGGGACCCAGTACTTC	CASRLQTSGGTQYF
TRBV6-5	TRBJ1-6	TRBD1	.	TGTGCCAGCGGACCGGGACAGAATAATTCACCCCTCCACTTT	CASGPGQNNSPLHF
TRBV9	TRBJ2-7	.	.	TGTGCCAGCAGCGTAGCTACTAGTGGCGGCCTCTACGAGCAGTACTTC	CASSVATSGGLYEQYF
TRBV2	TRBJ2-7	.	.	TGTGCCAGCCCGCGCAACTCCTACGAGCAGTACTTC	CASPRNSYEQYF
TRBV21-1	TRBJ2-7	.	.	TGTGCCAGCAGCCCGAAACTAGCGGGAGGGCGGGACGAGCAGTACTTC	CASSPKLAGGRDEQYF
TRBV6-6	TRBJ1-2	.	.	TGTGCCAGCAGTAGACTAACCAGTGGCTACACCTTC	CASSRLTSGYTF
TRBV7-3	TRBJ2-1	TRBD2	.	TGTGCCAGCAGCCGACTAGCGGGCTCCTACAATGAGCAGTTCTTC	CASSRLAGSYNEQFF
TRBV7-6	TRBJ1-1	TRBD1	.	TGTGCCACACGGGGACAGGGGGACACTGAAGCTTTCTTT	CATRGQGDTEAFF
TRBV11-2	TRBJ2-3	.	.	TGTGCCAGCAGAGCAATTCCCACAGATACGCAGTATTTT	CASRAIPTDTQYF
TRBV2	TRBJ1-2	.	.	TGTGCCAGCAGCTTGAATGATCCAGGGAACTATGGCTACACCTTC	CASSLNDPGNYGYTF
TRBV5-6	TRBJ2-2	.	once	TGTGCCAGCAGCTTGGCCCTGGAGCTGTTTTTT	CASSLALELFF
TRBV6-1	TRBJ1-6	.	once	TGTGCCAGCAGTGTTCAGGGAAGGTCCTCTAATTCACCCCTCCACTTT	CASSVQGRSSNSPLHF
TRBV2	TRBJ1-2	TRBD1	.	TGTGCCAGCAGTGGGGACAGCCACTATGGCTACACCTTC	CASSGDSHYGYTF
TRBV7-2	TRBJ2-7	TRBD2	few	TGTGCCAGCAGCTTAGTGGGTTTAGGGACTAGCAGGTCCTACGAGCAGTACTTC	CASSLVGLGTSRSYEQYF
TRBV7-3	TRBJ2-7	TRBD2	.	TGTGCCAGCAGCACGGGAGGGTCCAACGAGCAGTACTTC	CASSTGGSNEQYF
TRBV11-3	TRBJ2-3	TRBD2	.	TGTGCCAGCAGCTTAGGGGGACTAGCCGCAGATACGCAGTATTTT	CASSLGGLAADTQYF
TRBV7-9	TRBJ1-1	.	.	TGTGCCAGCAGCCCGAGTGGCGGGGAAGCTTTCTTT	CASSPSGGEAFF
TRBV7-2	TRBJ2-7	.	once	TGTGCCAGCAGCAATTCCGGGGACTACGAGCAGTACTTC	CASSNSGDYEQYF
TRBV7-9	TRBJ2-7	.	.	TGTGCCAGCAGCGGAGGGACAGCGCTTAACGAGCAGTACTTC	CASSGGTALNEQYF
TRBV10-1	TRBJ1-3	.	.	TGCGCCAGCAGTGGTCCGGGGGGACCTGGAAACACCATATATTTT	CASSGPGGPGNTIYF
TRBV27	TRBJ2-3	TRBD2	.	TGTGCCAGCAGTTTTTACCCGGGACTAGCGGCTATAGGCACAGATACGCAGTATTTT	CASSFYPGLAAIGTDTQYF
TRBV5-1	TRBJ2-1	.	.	TGCGCCAGCAGCTTGGATTTGGACTCACCAGGGTTCTTC	CASSLDLDSPGFF
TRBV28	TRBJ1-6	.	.	TGTGCCAGCAGTCGCGCTAGGGTCAGGGGTTGGGAAAATTCACCCCTCCACTTT	CASSRARVRGWENSPLHF
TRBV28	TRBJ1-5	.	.	TGTGCCAGCAGTTTTATATTCGGGAATCAGCCCCAGCATTTT	CASSFIFGNQPQHF
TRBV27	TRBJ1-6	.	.	TGTGCCAGCAGTGCCGGGTTAAATTCACCCCTCCACTTT	CASSAGLNSPLHF
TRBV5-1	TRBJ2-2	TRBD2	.	TGCGCCAGCAGCCCACGGGGGACTACGAACACCGGGGAGCTGTTTTTT	CASSPRGTTNTGELFF
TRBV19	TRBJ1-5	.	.	TGTGCCAGTAACAGGGATGATCAGCCCCAGCATTTT	CASNRDDQPQHF
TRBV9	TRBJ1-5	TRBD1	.	TGTGCCAGCAGCCTGACAGGGATTCAGCCCCAGCATTTT	CASSLTGIQPQHF
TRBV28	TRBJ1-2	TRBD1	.	TGTGCCAGCAGCCGACAGGGGGAAAACTATGGCTACACCTTC	CASSRQGENYGYTF
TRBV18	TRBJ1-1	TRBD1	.	TGTGCCAGCTCAACTTCCCCGGGACAGGTCGGGACTGAAGCTTTCTTT	CASSTSPGQVGTEAFF
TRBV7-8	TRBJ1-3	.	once	TGTGCCAGCAGCTCCAGGGAAAAGATCTCTGGAAACACCATATATTTT	CASSSREKISGNTIYF
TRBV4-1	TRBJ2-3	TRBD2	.	TGCGCCAGCAGCCAACTAGCGGGAGGGCCAGATACGCAGTATTTT	CASSQLAGGPDTQYF
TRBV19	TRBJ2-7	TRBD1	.	TGTGCCAGTAGTATAAGTGGACAGGGGGTATACGAGCAGTACTTC	CASSISGQGVYEQYF
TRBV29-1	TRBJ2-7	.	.	TGCAGCGTGACAGGTTCTTTGGGGGAGCAGTACTTC	CSVTGSLGEQYF
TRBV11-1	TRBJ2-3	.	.	TGTGCCAGCAGCTTTTTAGGTCAGACAGGCACAGATACGCAGTATTTT	CASSFLGQTGTDTQYF
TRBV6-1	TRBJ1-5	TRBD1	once	TGTGCCAGCAGTGAACAGGGGGAGGACAGGAATCAGCCCCAGCATTTT	CASSEQGEDRNQPQHF
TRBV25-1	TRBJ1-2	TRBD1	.	TGTGCCAGCAGTGAATACGCCAGGGGGAAAGATGGCTACACCTTC	CASSEYARGKDGYTF